Presented here are 23 T cell receptor beta chains from one specimen sequenced in a study of regulatory T cells in long-lasting Graves disease (dated by TCRdb to the early 2020s). Explained via the paper, the time point label denotes: persistent/refractory GD, antithyroid drugs over 5 years with positive TRAb. For both TCR sequencing and RNA sequencing, RNA was extracted from PBMCs using TRIzol. Library creation used multiplex PCR. Sequenced using an Illumina HiSeq 4000. TCR beta libraries were built with iRepertoire HTBI primers and Arm-PCR amplification of CDR3 regions. TCRdb reprocessed the public reads (quality trimming at Q25 with fastp, clone calling with MiXCR) and kept in-frame beta chains. Identical CDR3 protein sequences are pooled into one entry, listed with their most common genes and DNA. This sample is represented by 650,000 to 850,000 distinct CDR3 sequences; 25% to 30% of them were singletons. Of the sample, about two fifths is held by the ten largest clones.

Sequencing used peripheral blood mononuclear cells (PBMCs), obtained when the disease was refractory, from a patient treated with antithyroid drugs. The receptors were gathered from a female donor with Graves disease.

This clonotype has ten or more counts. The chain joins TRBV6-5 to TRBJ1-1; tentative D call: TRBD1 (5 bases). Germline V gives CDR1 MNHEY, CDR2 SVGAGI. V was shortened by 2 bases and J by 0 bases, with 7 bases between the two germline ends. The CDR3 loop spans 14 amino acids. CDR3 in DNA: TGTGCCAGCAGTTACGCAGGGATGAACACTGAAGCTTTCTTT. Protein product: CASSYAGMNTEAFF.

The table lists this clonotype with many counts. The chain joins TRBV7-8 to TRBJ1-5; D is possibly TRBD1 (5 bases). The CDR3 has 14 amino acids. Germline V gene lookup returns CDR1 SGHVS and CDR2 FQNEAQ. Trimming took 7 bases from V and 0 from J, leaving 10 bases between them. In nucleotides, the CDR3 is TGTGCCAGCACCGCCGACAGTAGCAATCAGCCCCAGCATTTT. Translating gives CASTADSSNQPQHF.

The genes are TRBV11-2 and TRBJ2-7, with a tentative D call TRBD1 (5 bases). Trimming took 7 bases from V and 0 from J, leaving 10 bases between them. The CDR3 length is 13 residues. From germline, CDR1 is SGHAT and CDR2 FQNNGV. CDR3 residues: CASTGQDSYEQYF. DNA for the CDR3: TGTGCCAGCACAGGGCAGGACTCCTACGAGCAGTACTTC.

In this sample, this clonotype turned up a few times. The rearrangement links TRBV6-5 to TRBJ1-1, with 7 bases aligning to TRBD1. The germline gives CDR1 MNHEY, CDR2 SVGAGI. The CDR3 length is 17 residues. Trimming cost V 2 bases and J 3 bases; bases outside gene matches: 12. CDR3 in amino acids: CASSYIITGVQYTEAFF. CDR3 nucleotides: TGTGCCAGCAGTTACATTATAACAGGGGTTCAATACACTGAAGCTTTCTTT.

This clonotype was detected only a few times. V and J are TRBV15 and TRBJ1-2, with D perhaps matching TRBD1 (5 bases). CDR1 and CDR2 from the germline V gene are LNHNV and YYDKDF (reference sequence). V was cut by 0 bases and J by 5 bases, with 25 bases left in between. The CDR3 runs 19 residues. The CDR3 sequence is CATSRDSISVREPVYGYTF. The CDR3 DNA sequence: TGTGCCACCAGCAGAGATTCGATTTCGGTCAGGGAACCGGTGTATGGCTACACCTTC.

The chain is built from TRBV18 and TRBJ2-7, with 9 bases matching TRBD1. The CDR3 loop spans 12 amino acids. The germline gives CDR1 KGHSH, CDR2 LQKENI. With V trimmed by 3 bases and J by 11 bases, 5 bases remained unmatched. The CDR3 loop reads CASSPGTGNEYF. Here the CDR3 DNA reads TGTGCCAGCTCACCGGGGACAGGGAATGAGTACTTC.

This clonotype appeared a few times. The chain recombines TRBV19 with TRBJ1-1; D not resolved. The germline V gene has CDR1 LNHDA and CDR2 SQIVND (reference sequence). V lost 7 bases to trimming and J lost 0 bases, with 12 bases between them. The CDR3 length is 14 residues. CDR3 sequence reads: CASTPVFLNTEAFF. CDR3 DNA sequence: TGTGCCAGTACCCCCGTTTTCCTGAACACTGAAGCTTTCTTT. Full variable domain (missing parts from reference TRBV19 and TRBJ1-1): DGGITQSPKYLFRKEGQNVTLSCEQNLNHDAMYWYRQDPGQGLRLIYYSQIVNDFQKGDIAEGYSVSREKKESFPLTVTSAQKNPTAFYLCASTPVFLNTEAFFGQGTRLTVV.

This clonotype turned up a few times. CDR3 sequence: CASSRWRDVRETQYF. The CDR3, as DNA: TGTGCCAGCAGCCGGTGGAGGGACGTCCGGGAGACCCAGTACTTC. This chain joins TRBV6-1 and TRBJ2-5; the D gene is possibly TRBD2 (6 bases). The CDR3 is 15 amino acids. In germline, CDR1 is MNHNS, CDR2 SASEGT. V was pared by 6 bases and J by 5 bases, with 19 bases between.

This clonotype was recorded only once. The chain has TRBV11-2 and TRBJ2-7, with 8 bases that match TRBD1. The CDR3 has 14 residues. Germline V gene sequence: CDR1 SGHAT, CDR2 FQNNGV. V shed 1 base and J 3 bases; nucleotides not matched to a gene: 2. The CDR3: CASSLAQGVYEQYF. The CDR3 DNA sequence: TGTGCCAGCAGCTTAGCACAGGGGGTCTACGAGCAGTACTTC.

The table lists this clonotype with a few counts. This chain connects TRBV11-1 to TRBJ2-7, with a tentative D call TRBD1 (6 bases). The germline gives CDR1 SGHAT, CDR2 FQDESV (reference sequence). The CDR3 loop spans 13 amino acids. V dropped 1 base and J dropped 6 bases, with 10 bases sitting between them. CDR3 nucleotide sequence: TGTGCCAGCAGCTTAGACAGGGTCGGCGAGCAGTACTTC. It encodes CASSLDRVGEQYF.

V gene TRBV19 combines with J gene TRBJ1-2; a possible D gene is TRBD1 (6 bases). The CDR3 loop spans 14 amino acids. V was pared by 4 bases and J by 7 bases, with 16 bases between. The germline gives CDR1 LNHDA, CDR2 SQIVND (reference sequence). CDR3: CASSTGQKGGGYTF. The CDR3 DNA sequence: TGTGCCAGTAGTACGGGACAAAAGGGAGGTGGCTACACCTTC.

The rearrangement links TRBV27 to TRBJ2-7; D not resolved. From germline, CDR1 is MNHEY and CDR2 SMNVEV (reference sequence). Trimming left V 1 base short and J 1 base short, with 11 bases between. The CDR3 totals 15 residues. CDR3 nucleotide sequence: TGTGCCAGCAGTTTATTAGCAGCTTCGTCCTACGAGCAGTACTTC. This encodes CASSLLAASSYEQYF.

This chain connects TRBV29-1 to TRBJ1-1, with a weak D call TRBD1 (6 bases). V was pared by 6 bases and J by 6 bases, with 11 bases between. The germline V gene has CDR1 SQVTM and CDR2 ANQGSEA. There are 11 residues in the CDR3. CDR3 sequence reads: CSVLRQAEAFF. CDR3 DNA: TGCAGCGTACTTAGACAGGCTGAAGCTTTCTTT.

This chain joins TRBV5-1 and TRBJ1-1; 7 nucleotides align to TRBD1. CDR1 and CDR2 from the germline V gene are SGHRS and YFSETQ. The CDR3 has 15 residues. V was clipped by 7 bases and J by 2 bases; unmatched bases: 11. The CDR3 protein is CASARDRADNTEAFF. The CDR3 bases are TGCGCCAGCGCACGAGACAGGGCGGATAACACTGAAGCTTTCTTT.

The chain couples TRBV5-1 to TRBJ2-2, with D perhaps being TRBD1 or TRBD2 (5 bases each). Germline CDR1 reads SGHRS; CDR2 reads YFSETQ. V lost 4 bases and J lost 2, with 9 bases in between. The CDR3 runs 14 residues. CDR3 bases: TGCGCCAGCAGCCCCCGGGACAACACCGGGGAGCTGTTTTTT. It is translated as CASSPRDNTGELFF.

This clonotype was counted a few times. The V call is TRBV11-3, the J call TRBJ2-1; the D is unclear. The germline CDR1 and CDR2 sequences are SGHNT and YENEEA. The CDR3 is 15 amino acids. V lost 0 bases, J lost 0 bases, and 6 bases lay in between. CDR3 DNA: TGTGCCAGCAGCTTAGATCGGAGCTCCTACAATGAGCAGTTCTTC. Its translation: CASSLDRSSYNEQFF.

There are a few counts of this clonotype. The chain is built from TRBV6-1 and TRBJ2-7, with D maybe TRBD2 (6 bases). Germline V gene sequence: CDR1 MNHNS, CDR2 SASEGT. The V end was cut by 6 bases, the J end by 3 bases, with 15 bases between. This CDR3 has 14 residues. The CDR3 loop is CASRKSGGHYEQYF. The CDR3 DNA follows: TGTGCCAGCAGGAAGTCCGGAGGGCACTACGAGCAGTACTTC.

The chain joins TRBV6-2 or TRBV6-3 to TRBJ1-2; D is perhaps TRBD1 (5 bases). The germline V and J ends were trimmed by 2 bases and 0 bases, with 10 bases remaining between them. From germline, CDR1 is MNHEY and CDR2 SVGEGT. CDR3 length: 15 residues. CDR3 nucleotide sequence: TGTGCCAGCAGTTACCGTGGGGCAGCTAACTATGGCTACACCTTC. Its protein is CASSYRGAANYGYTF.

This clonotype showed up just a few times. V usage is TRBV2 and J usage is TRBJ1-2; no definite D call. Germline-derived CDR1 and CDR2 are SNHLY and FYNNEI. CDR3 length: 14 residues. V lost 3 bases to trimming and J lost 0 bases, with 8 bases between them. The CDR3 protein is CASSDSRANYGYTF. The CDR3, as DNA: TGTGCCAGCAGTGACTCCCGAGCTAACTATGGCTACACCTTC. The complete variable domain, with remaining parts taken from reference TRBV2 and TRBJ1-2, reads EPEVTQTPSHQVTQMGQEVILRCVPISNHLYFYWYRQILGQKVEFLVSFYNNEISEKSEIFDDQFSVERPDGSNFTLKIRSTKLEDSAMYFCASSDSRANYGYTFGSGTRLTVV.

This chain joins TRBV12-3 or TRBV12-4 and TRBJ1-1; possible D gene TRBD1, 6 bases. The germline V and J ends were trimmed by 5 bases and 9 bases, with 16 bases remaining between them. CDR3 length: 13 residues. The CDR3 loop is CASSDRSRTQAFF. The DNA for the CDR3 is TGTGCCAGCAGTGACAGGAGTAGAACTCAAGCTTTCTTT.

The chain is built from TRBV27 and TRBJ2-7; D assignment may be TRBD1 or TRBD2 (5 bases each). Germline CDR1 and CDR2: MNHEY and SMNVEV (reference sequence). With 5 bases removed from V and 5 bases from J, the gap between germline ends came to 13 bases. There are 13 residues in the CDR3. This CDR3 is CASSPGTVNEQYF. The CDR3 nucleotides are TGTGCCAGCAGTCCCGGGACGGTTAACGAGCAGTACTTC.

V is TRBV18 and J is TRBJ1-6; D remains ambiguous. V dropped 3 bases and J dropped 0 bases, with 3 bases sitting between them. The CDR3 sequence is 14 residues long. CDR1 is KGHSH, CDR2 LQKENI, per germline. CDR3 sequence (DNA): TGTGCCAGCTCACCTAACTCCTATAATTCACCCCTCCACTTT. Its translation: CASSPNSYNSPLHF.

The J gene is TRBJ1-2, the V gene TRBV27, with TRBD1 identical over 8 bases. Germline CDR1 MNHEY, CDR2 SMNVEV (reference sequence). Trimming cost V 0 bases and J 8 bases; bases outside gene matches: 5. The CDR3 extends over 14 amino acids. The CDR3 DNA reads TGTGCCAGCAGTTTATCGTTCAGGGGGCAAGGCTACACCTTC. This sequence encodes CASSLSFRGQGYTF.